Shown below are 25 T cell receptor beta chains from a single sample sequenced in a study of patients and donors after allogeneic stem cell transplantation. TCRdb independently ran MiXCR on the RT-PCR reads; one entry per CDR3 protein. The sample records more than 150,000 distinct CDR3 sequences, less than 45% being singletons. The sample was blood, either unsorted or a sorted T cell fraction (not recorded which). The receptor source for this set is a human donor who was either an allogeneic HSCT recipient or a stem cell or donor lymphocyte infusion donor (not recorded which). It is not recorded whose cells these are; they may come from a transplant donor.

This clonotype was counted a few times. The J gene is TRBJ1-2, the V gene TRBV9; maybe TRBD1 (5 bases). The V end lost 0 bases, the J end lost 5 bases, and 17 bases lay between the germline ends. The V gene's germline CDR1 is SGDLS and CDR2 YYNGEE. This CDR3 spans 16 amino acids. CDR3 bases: TGTGCCAGCAGCGTAGAAGCTCAGGGTTTTCCGTATGGCTACACCTTC. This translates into CASSVEAQGFPYGYTF.

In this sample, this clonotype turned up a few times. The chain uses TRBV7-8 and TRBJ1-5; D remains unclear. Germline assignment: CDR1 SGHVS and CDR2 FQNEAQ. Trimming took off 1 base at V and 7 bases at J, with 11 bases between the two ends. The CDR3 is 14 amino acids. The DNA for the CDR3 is TGTGCCAGCAGCTTAGGAGGGTTCCGACAGCCCCAGCATTTT. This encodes CASSLGGFRQPQHF.

Written as DNA, the CDR3 is TGTGCCAGCAGTTTATTGTCGGACTACGAGCAGTACTTC. It codes for CASSLLSDYEQYF. The chain combines TRBV27 with TRBJ2-7; D uncertain. CDR3 size: 13 residues. The V gene lost 1 base and the J gene lost 3 bases, with 7 bases spanning the gap. CDR1 MNHEY and CDR2 SMNVEV come from the germline V gene (reference sequence).

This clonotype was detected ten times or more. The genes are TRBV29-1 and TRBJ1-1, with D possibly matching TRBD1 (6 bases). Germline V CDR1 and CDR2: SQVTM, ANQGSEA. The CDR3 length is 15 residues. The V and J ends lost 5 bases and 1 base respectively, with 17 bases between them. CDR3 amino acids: CSVYALQGTNTEAFF. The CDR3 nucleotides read TGCAGCGTTTACGCTCTACAGGGAACGAACACTGAAGCTTTCTTT.

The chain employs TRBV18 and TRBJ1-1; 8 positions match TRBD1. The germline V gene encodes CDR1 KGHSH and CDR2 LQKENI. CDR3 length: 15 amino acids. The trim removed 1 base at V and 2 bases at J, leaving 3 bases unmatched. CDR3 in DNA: TGTGCCAGCTCACCACTACAGGGGGGTAACACTGAAGCTTTCTTT. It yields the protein CASSPLQGGNTEAFF. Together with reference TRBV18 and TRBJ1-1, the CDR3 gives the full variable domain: NAGVMQNPRHLVRRRGQEARLRCSPMKGHSHVYWYRQLPEEGLKFMVYLQKENIIDESGMPKERFSAEFPKEGPSILRIQQVVRGDSAAYFCASSPLQGGNTEAFFGQGTRLTVV.

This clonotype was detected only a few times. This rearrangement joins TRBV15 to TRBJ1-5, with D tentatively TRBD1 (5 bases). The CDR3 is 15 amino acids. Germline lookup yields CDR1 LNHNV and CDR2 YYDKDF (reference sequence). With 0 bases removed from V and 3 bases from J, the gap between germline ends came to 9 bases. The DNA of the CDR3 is TGTGCCACCAGCAGAGATCCGACAGCCAATCAGCCCCAGCATTTT. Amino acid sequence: CATSRDPTANQPQHF.

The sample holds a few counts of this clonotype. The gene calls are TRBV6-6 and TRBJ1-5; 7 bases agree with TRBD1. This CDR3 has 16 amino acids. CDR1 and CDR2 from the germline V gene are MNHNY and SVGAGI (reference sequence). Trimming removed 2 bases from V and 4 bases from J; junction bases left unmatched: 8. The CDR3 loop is CASSYPGTDTNQPQHF. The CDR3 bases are TGTGCCAGCAGTTACCCCGGGACAGATACGAATCAGCCCCAGCATTTT.

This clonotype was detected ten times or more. The CDR3 bases are TGTGCCACCAGTGATTTTAGGGGCCTATACAATGAGCAGTTCTTC. Amino acids: CATSDFRGLYNEQFF. The chain uses TRBV24-1 and TRBJ2-1; possibly TRBD1 for D (5 bases). This CDR3 is 15 amino acids long. The germline CDR1 and CDR2 sequences are KGHDR and SFDVKD. Trimming took off 1 base at V and 4 bases at J, with 10 bases between the two ends.

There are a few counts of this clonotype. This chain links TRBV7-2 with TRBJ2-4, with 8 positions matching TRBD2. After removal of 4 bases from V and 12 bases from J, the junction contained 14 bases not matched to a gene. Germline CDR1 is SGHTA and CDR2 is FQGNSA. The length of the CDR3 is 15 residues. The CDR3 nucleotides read TGTGCCAGCAGCTCGGCCGGGACTAGAGGGAAACATCAGTACTTC. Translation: CASSSAGTRGKHQYF.

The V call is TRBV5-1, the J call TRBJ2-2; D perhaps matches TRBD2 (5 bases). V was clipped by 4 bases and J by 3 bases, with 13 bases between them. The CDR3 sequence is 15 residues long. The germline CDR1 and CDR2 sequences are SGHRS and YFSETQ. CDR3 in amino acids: CASSPGVSDTGELFF. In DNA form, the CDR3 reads TGCGCCAGCAGCCCCGGGGTCTCGGACACCGGGGAGCTGTTTTTT.

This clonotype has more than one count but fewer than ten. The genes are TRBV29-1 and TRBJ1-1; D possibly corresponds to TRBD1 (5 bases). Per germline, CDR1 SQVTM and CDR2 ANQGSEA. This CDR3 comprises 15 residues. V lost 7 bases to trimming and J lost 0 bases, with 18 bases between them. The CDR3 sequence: CSAGQARQMNTEAFF. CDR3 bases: TGCAGCGCCGGTCAGGCGAGACAGATGAACACTGAAGCTTTCTTT.

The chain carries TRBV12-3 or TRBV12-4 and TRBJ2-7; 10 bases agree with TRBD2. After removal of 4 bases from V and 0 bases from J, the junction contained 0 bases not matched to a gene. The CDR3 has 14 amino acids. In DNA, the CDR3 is TGTGCCAGCAGTTCTAGCGGGAGCTCCTACGAGCAGTACTTC. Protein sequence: CASSSSGSSYEQYF.

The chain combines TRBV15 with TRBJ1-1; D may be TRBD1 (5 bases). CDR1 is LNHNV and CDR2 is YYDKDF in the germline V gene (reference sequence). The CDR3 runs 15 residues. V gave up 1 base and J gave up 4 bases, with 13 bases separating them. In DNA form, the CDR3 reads TGTGCCACCAGCAGAGGAGCAGGGAGGAGCACTGAAGCTTTCTTT. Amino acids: CATSRGAGRSTEAFF.

DNA for the CDR3: TGCAGCGTTGCCGCCACAGATACGCAGTATTTT. This codes for CSVAATDTQYF. The chain is built from TRBV29-1 and TRBJ2-3; the D is unclear. The CDR3 consists of 11 residues. The ends were cut back, 4 bases at V and 2 bases at J, with 4 bases in the middle. Germline V lookup: CDR1 SQVTM, CDR2 ANQGSEA.

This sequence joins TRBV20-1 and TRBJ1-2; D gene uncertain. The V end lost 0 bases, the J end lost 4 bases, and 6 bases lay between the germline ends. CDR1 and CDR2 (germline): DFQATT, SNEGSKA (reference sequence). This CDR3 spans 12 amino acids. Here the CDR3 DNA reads TGCAGTGCTAGAGATCGGCTCTATGGCTACACCTTC. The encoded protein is CSARDRLYGYTF.

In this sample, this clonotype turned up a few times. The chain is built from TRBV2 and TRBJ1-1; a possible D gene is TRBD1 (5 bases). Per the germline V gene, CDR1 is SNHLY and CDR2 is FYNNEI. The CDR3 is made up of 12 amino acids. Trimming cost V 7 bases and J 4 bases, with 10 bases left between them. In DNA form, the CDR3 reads TGTGCCAGCAAAACGGGGGGCACTGAAGCTTTCTTT. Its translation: CASKTGGTEAFF.

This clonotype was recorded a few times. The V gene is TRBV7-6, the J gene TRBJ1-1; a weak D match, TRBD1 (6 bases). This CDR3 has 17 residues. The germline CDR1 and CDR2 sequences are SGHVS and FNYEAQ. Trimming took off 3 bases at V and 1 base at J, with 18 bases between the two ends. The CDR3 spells CASSLGASTGRNTEAFF. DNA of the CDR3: TGTGCCAGCAGCTTGGGTGCGTCAACAGGGCGGAACACTGAAGCTTTCTTT.

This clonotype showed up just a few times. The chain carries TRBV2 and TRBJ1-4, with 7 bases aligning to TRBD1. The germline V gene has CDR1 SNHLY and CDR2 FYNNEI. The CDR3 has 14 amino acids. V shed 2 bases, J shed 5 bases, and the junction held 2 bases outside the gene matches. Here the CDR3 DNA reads TGTGCCAGCAGTGAAAACAGGGGAAATGAAAAACTGTTTTTT. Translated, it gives CASSENRGNEKLFF.

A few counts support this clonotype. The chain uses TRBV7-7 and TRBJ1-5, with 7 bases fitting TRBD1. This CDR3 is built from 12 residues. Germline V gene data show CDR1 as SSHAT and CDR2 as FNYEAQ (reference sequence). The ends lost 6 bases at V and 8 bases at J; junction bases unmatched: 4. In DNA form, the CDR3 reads TGTGCCAGCAGGGAACAGGGGAAGCCCCAGCATTTT. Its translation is CASREQGKPQHF. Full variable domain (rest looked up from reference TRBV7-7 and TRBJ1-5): GAGVSQSPRYKVTKRGQDVTLRCDPISSHATLYWYQQALGQGPEFLTYFNYEAQPDKSGLPSDRFSAERPEGSISTLTIQRTEQRDSAMYRCASREQGKPQHFGDGTRLSIL.

The CDR3 region has the DNA TGCGCCAGCAGCTTGGCAGGGCTAAACTCTGGAAACACCATATATTTT. Its protein is CASSLAGLNSGNTIYF. The chain links TRBV5-1 to TRBJ1-3; TRBD1 is a possible D gene (5 bases). The CDR3 loop spans 16 amino acids. The germline V gene encodes CDR1 SGHRS and CDR2 YFSETQ. V was trimmed by 0 bases and J by 0 bases, leaving 10 bases between them.

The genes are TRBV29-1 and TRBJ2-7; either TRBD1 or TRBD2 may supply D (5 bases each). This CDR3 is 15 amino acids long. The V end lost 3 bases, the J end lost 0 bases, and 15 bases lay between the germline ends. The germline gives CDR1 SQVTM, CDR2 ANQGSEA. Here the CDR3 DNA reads TGCAGCGTTGAGGGCGTCCGGGACCGCTCCTACGAGCAGTACTTC. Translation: CSVEGVRDRSYEQYF.

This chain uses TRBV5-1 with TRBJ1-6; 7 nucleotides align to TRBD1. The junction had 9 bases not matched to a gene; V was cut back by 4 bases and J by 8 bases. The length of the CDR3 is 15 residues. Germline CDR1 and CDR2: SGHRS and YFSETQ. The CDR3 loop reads CASSKGTVQDSPLHF. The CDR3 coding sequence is TGCGCCAGCAGCAAAGGGACAGTTCAGGATTCACCCCTCCACTTT.

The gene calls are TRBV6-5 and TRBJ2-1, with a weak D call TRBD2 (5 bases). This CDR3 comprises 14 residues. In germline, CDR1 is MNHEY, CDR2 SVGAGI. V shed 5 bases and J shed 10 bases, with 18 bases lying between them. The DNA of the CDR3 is TGTGCCAGCAGTCCGGCCCTAGCTAGTATGGAGCAGTTCTTC. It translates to CASSPALASMEQFF.

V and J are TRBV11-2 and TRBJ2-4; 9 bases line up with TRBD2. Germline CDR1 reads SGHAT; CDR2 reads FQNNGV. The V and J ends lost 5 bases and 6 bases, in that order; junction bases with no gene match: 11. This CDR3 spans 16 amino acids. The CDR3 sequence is CASSLAAGSGRNIQYF. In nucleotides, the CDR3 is TGTGCCAGCAGCCTAGCCGCGGGTAGCGGGAGAAACATTCAGTACTTC.

CDR3 amino acids: CASSLRSGGTDTQYF. The CDR3 coding sequence is TGTGCCAGCAGTTTACGAAGTGGGGGCACAGATACGCAGTATTTT. This rearrangement joins TRBV12-3 or TRBV12-4 to TRBJ2-3, with D unresolved. The CDR3 sequence is 15 residues long. Trimming left V 2 bases short and J 1 base short, with 10 bases between.